This T cell receptor (beta chain) originates from a study of regulatory T cells in long-lasting Graves disease. Overall study context: Graves' patients, newly diagnosed, had taken antithyroid drugs under 3 months.

Sequencing libraries for TCR beta were prepared with iRepertoire HTBI primers and Arm-PCR of CDR3 regions. TCRdb redid the calling of the multiplex PCR reads with MiXCR, one entry per CDR3 protein. The data hold around 400,000 distinct CDR3 sequences, with roughly 16% observed a single time. Time point meaning: newly diagnosed GD, antithyroid drugs for less than 3 months. Extracted PBMC RNA gave rise to the TCR library. This clonotype was recorded at least ten times. One junction end does not reproduce the germline sequence, and a read error may be involved. The material was peripheral blood mononuclear cells (PBMCs), obtained at new diagnosis, from a patient treated with antithyroid drugs. The source is a female donor with Graves disease.

This CDR3 reads CAISESLLSGRARTDTQYF. The CDR3 nucleotides read TGTGCCATCAGCGAGTCTCTGTTGAGCGGGAGGGCCCGTACAGATACGCAGTATTTT. The chain uses TRBV10-3 and TRBJ2-3, with 10 bases identical to TRBD2. The CDR3 loop spans 19 amino acids. CDR1 is ENHRY, CDR2 SYGVKD, per germline.